The clone carrying this T cell receptor (beta chain) showed up just a few times. Antigen unknown. The ends lost 0 bases at V and 4 bases at J; junction bases unmatched: 2. The CDR3 sequence is 16 residues long. The germline V gene has CDR1 MGHRA and CDR2 YSYEKL. An equimolar mix of two oligonucleotides served as the beta constant-region primer for TRBC1 and TRBC2. Four rounds of PCR amplified the ligated cDNA using nested alpha and beta constant-region primers plus SP2. A 12-nucleotide UMI and the SP2 primer were added to the cDNA 3' end by oligonucleotide ligation. One entry per CDR3 protein results from TCRdb running MiXCR on the UMI-ligation and nested PCR reads. The repertoire holds about 82,000 distinct CDR3 sequences, with about 8.2% as singletons. This sample was taken from a study of naive and memory T cell subsets. Points from the study as a whole: Findings for naive and memory subsets could not be checked against ground truth.

The clonotype comes from a human donor in good health. The sequencing input was naive CD8+ T cells from blood. The rearrangement links TRBV4-1 to TRBJ2-3; 12 nucleotides match TRBD2. The CDR3 reads CASSQELAGGSDTQYF. The CDR3 DNA is TGCGCCAGCAGCCAAGAACTAGCGGGAGGTTCAGATACGCAGTATTTT.